These T cell receptor beta chains were read from a single sample in a study of T cells in Graves' hyperthyroidism and ophthalmopathy. TCRdb used MiXCR to reprocess the multiplex PCR reads, holding one entry per CDR3 protein. The data contain about 640,000 distinct CDR3 sequences, roughly 15% of them singletons. Sequencing was performed on blood. The receptors come from a woman aged 45-65 years with Graves' ophthalmopathy. The CDR3 runs from the conserved cysteine through the conserved F or W. Each record gives: V gene, D gene, J gene, clone size, CDR3 length, CDR3 DNA, CDR3 protein. D genes are given only for firm matches. A clone size is listed for some rows: how often the clone was seen (once, few, many), or a class if it is expanded.

>TRBV7-3|-|TRBJ1-1|-|14
TGTGCCAGCAGCTTAAATATTGGGGACACTGAAGCTTTCTTT
CASSLNIGDTEAFF
>TRBV7-9|-|TRBJ1-5|many|16
TGTGCCAGCAGCTTTGATGGGGGTTCAAGCAATCAGCCCCAGCATTTT
CASSFDGGSSNQPQHF
>TRBV11-2|-|TRBJ2-1|many|16
TGTGCCAGCAGCTTAGCCGGGAGTTTCGGGTTTGGTGAGCAGTTCTTC
CASSLAGSFGFGEQFF
>TRBV12-3/TRBV12-4|TRBD2|TRBJ2-1|many|14
TGTGCCAGCAGTTTTAGCGGGAGAGAGAATGAGCAGTTCTTC
CASSFSGRENEQFF
>TRBV29-1|TRBD2|TRBJ2-1|many|17
TGCAGCGTTGAAGGAGGCGCTAGCGGTAGCTCCTACAATGAGCAGTTCTTC
CSVEGGASGSSYNEQFF
>TRBV28|TRBD2|TRBJ2-7|many|14
TGTGCCAGCAGAACTAGCGGGGGCACCTACGAGCAGTACTTC
CASRTSGGTYEQYF
>TRBV15|TRBD1|TRBJ2-5|many|15
TGTGCCACCAGCATAACCGGGACAGGGGTCGAGACCCAGTACTTC
CATSITGTGVETQYF
>TRBV27|TRBD1|TRBJ1-5|few|17
TGTGCCAGCAGTTCGAGCCGGGACAGGTATAGCAATCAGCCCCAGCATTTT
CASSSSRDRYSNQPQHF
>TRBV7-2|-|TRBJ1-1|many|16
TGTGCCAGCACCACAGGCACACAAGGGGATAACACTGAAGCTTTCTTT
CASTTGTQGDNTEAFF
>TRBV6-4|-|TRBJ1-1|many|13
TGTGCCAGCAGTGACCAGACGAACACTGAAGCTTTCTTT
CASSDQTNTEAFF
>TRBV9|-|TRBJ2-7|many|15
TGTGCCAGCAGCGTAGCGGGGGTCAGCTCCTACGAGCAGTACTTC
CASSVAGVSSYEQYF
>TRBV7-9|-|TRBJ2-6|many|16
TGTGCCAGCATAGAATTACAGGGTTCTGGGGCCAACGTCCTGACTTTC
CASIELQGSGANVLTF
>TRBV24-1|TRBD2|TRBJ2-1|many|20
TGTGCCACCAGTCCAAAACAGGGACTAGCGCACCGTAGCTCCTACAATGAGCAGTTCTTC
CATSPKQGLAHRSSYNEQFF
>TRBV9|TRBD1|TRBJ1-1|few|14
TGTGCCAGCAGCGCAAGGACAGGGCTCACTGAAGCTTTCTTT
CASSARTGLTEAFF
>TRBV3-1|TRBD2|TRBJ2-1|many|17
TGTGCCAGCAGCCAGGCAACCGGGACTAGCGGCCACAATGAGCAGTTCTTC
CASSQATGTSGHNEQFF
>TRBV7-2|-|TRBJ2-1|many|13
TGTGCCAGCAGCAGCGACACCGGGACAGAGCAGTTCTTC
CASSSDTGTEQFF
>TRBV28|-|TRBJ2-4|few|15
TGTGCCAGCAGAAGAGGATTAGTAGCCAAAAACATTCAGTACTTC
CASRRGLVAKNIQYF
>TRBV4-3|-|TRBJ2-2|-|14
TGCGCCAGCAGCCCGGACAGATCTACCGGGGAGCTGTTTTTT
CASSPDRSTGELFF
>TRBV7-2|-|TRBJ1-2|many|12
TGTGCCAGCAGCTTAAGGACGAATGGCTACACCTTC
CASSLRTNGYTF
>TRBV10-3|-|TRBJ2-7|many|12
TGTGCCATCAGTGAGACAGCCTACGAGCAGTACTTC
CAISETAYEQYF
>TRBV9|-|TRBJ1-2|few|16
TGTGCCAGCAGCGTAGAGGGACGAACAACCAACTATGGCTACACCTTC
CASSVEGRTTNYGYTF